These T cell receptor beta chains were read from a single sample in a study of metastatic and nonmetastatic thyroid tumors. Through MiXCR, TCRdb re-clonotyped the PCR reads. Found here are about 48,000 clones, less than 25% of them singletons; the top ten hold under 4%. The sequenced material came from blood. These receptors all stem from a male donor with papillary thyroid cancer or a benign thyroid nodule (not recorded which). Some clones in this sample may be carry-over from other donors' samples. The CDR3 runs from the conserved cysteine through the conserved F or W. The D gene is left open where the match is weak. Clone size, where shown, is once, few, many, or a class for clones that have expanded.

TRBV7-6	TRBJ2-6	-	-	CASSSGLSGANVLTF	TGTGCCAGCAGCTCGGGACTCTCTGGGGCCAACGTCCTGACTTTC
TRBV28	TRBJ2-3	-	TRBD1	CASSSPPGQGGTDTQYF	TGTGCCAGCAGTTCGCCTCCGGGACAGGGAGGCACAGATACGCAGTATTTT
TRBV9	TRBJ2-7	-	-	CASSRRIGEGHDEQYF	TGTGCCAGCAGCCGTAGGATTGGAGAGGGCCACGACGAGCAGTACTTC
TRBV10-3	TRBJ1-1	many	-	CAISVVIGDTEAFF	TGTGCCATCTCGGTTGTAATAGGGGACACTGAAGCTTTCTTT
TRBV19	TRBJ1-5	many	TRBD1	CASSIGQEGVQPQHF	TGTGCCAGTAGTATCGGACAGGAAGGCGTTCAGCCCCAGCATTTT
TRBV5-1	TRBJ2-6	-	-	CASSLAFREAGANVLTF	TGCGCCAGCAGCTTGGCCTTCAGGGAGGCTGGGGCCAACGTCCTGACTTTC
TRBV30	TRBJ1-2	-	-	CAWRTIGYTF	TGTGCCTGGAGGACGATTGGCTACACCTTC
TRBV5-1	TRBJ1-2	-	TRBD1	CASRVDRGYGYTF	TGCGCCAGCAGAGTAGACAGGGGCTATGGCTACACCTTC
TRBV6-1	TRBJ1-3	medium-sized	-	CASSEKSGNTIYF	TGTGCCAGCAGTGAAAAGTCTGGAAACACCATATATTTT
TRBV20-1	TRBJ1-2	-	TRBD1	CSANLQSGQGADYGYTF	TGCAGTGCTAACCTACAGTCGGGACAGGGGGCTGACTATGGCTACACCTTC
TRBV6-1	TRBJ1-5	few	-	CASSQTRGGGNQPQHF	TGTGCCAGCAGTCAAACCAGGGGAGGGGGCAATCAGCCCCAGCATTTT
TRBV27	TRBJ2-7	few	-	CASSRGAFGWEQYF	TGTGCCAGCAGCAGGGGGGCGTTCGGTTGGGAGCAGTACTTC
TRBV6-1	TRBJ2-3	many	-	CASSAEGLQTDTQYF	TGTGCCAGCAGTGCCGAGGGGCTTCAGACAGATACGCAGTATTTT